The clone carrying this T cell receptor beta chain was observed once. The CDR3 runs to 16 residues. Deletions cut 0 bases from V and 4 bases from J, with 14 bases between. CDR1 and CDR2 from the germline V gene are SGDLS and YYNGEE. 13 Jbeta primers and 60 Vbeta primers were used for the PCR. The assay was immunoSEQ multiplex PCR, and TCRdb's table has in-frame clones only and misses some. The table shows about 130,000 clones, with roughly 68% occurring only once. This sample was included in a study of cytomegalovirus exposure and HLA in healthy donors. The chain is built from TRBV9 and TRBJ1-3, with D possibly being TRBD1 (6 bases). The source of this sequence is a woman between 50 and 59 years old in good health and CMV-seropositive. The sequencing sample was made of PBMCs. The CDR3 is CASSVATGGSGNTIYF. For the CDR3, the DNA is TGTGCCAGCAGCGTAGCCACTGGGGGCTCAGGAAACACCATATATTTT.